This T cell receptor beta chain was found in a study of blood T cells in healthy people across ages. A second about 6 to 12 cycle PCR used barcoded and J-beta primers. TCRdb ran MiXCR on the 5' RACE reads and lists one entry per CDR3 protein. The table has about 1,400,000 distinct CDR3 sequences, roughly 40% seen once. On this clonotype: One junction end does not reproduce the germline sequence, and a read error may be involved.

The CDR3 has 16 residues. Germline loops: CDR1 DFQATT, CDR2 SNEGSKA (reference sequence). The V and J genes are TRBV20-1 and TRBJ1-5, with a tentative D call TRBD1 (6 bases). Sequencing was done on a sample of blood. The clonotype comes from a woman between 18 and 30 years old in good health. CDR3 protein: CSASGDSRGGNRPQHF. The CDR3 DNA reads TGCAGTGCTAGCGGGGACTCTAGGGGGGGCAATCGGCCCCAGCATTTT.